This TCR beta chain derives from a study of graft-versus-host responses after intestinal transplantation. Repertoires were generated with immunoSEQ multiplex PCR, while TCRdb's copy carries only in-frame clones and drops some. The table lists around 39,000 clones, under 90% of them singletons. The clonotype was recovered from a human patient who received an intestinal transplant, so some T cells may come from the graft donor. Specimen: PBMCs, collected 267 days after transplant.

In DNA form, the CDR3 reads TGCGCCAGCAGCCAAGATCGCGGACAGGGATATTCACCCCTCCACTTT. This sequence encodes CASSQDRGQGYSPLHF. The chain joins TRBV4-1 to TRBJ1-6; 8 positions agree with TRBD1. The CDR3 sequence is 16 residues long. CDR1 and CDR2 (germline): MGHRA, YSYEKL. With V trimmed by 0 bases and J by 8 bases, 6 bases remained unmatched.